The present entry profiles one T cell receptor beta chain with its context. As yet, its antigen is unknown. The sample is drawn from a study of CD8+ T cells in alopecia areata. This CDR3 has 12 residues. In germline, CDR1 is GTSNPN, CDR2 SVGIG (reference sequence). Trimming pared 7 bases from V and 1 base from J, leaving 8 bases between. Extracted RNA was reverse transcribed into cDNA, the sequencing template. The data were produced by immunoSEQ multiplex PCR, yet TCRdb's version contains in-frame clones alone and is incomplete. Of under 150,000 clones in the sample, 53% were seen once. Notes on the study in general: Resident alphabeta T-cell populations of normal skin are likewise subject to sequencing in scalp samples.

Treatment noted: oral pan-JAK inhibitor, 5-10 mg twice daily. The authors sorted CD4+ and CD8+ T cells from PBMCs. The chain has TRBV30 and TRBJ1-3; D possibly corresponds to TRBD1 (5 bases). The source is a human donor with alopecia areata. The material sequenced was CD4+ T cells sorted from blood, taken at week 4, from a patient treated with tofacitinib. The CDR3 is CAFQGSGNTIYF. CDR3 nucleotide sequence: TGTGCCTTCCAGGGTTCTGGAAACACCATATATTTT.